This TCR beta chain was obtained from a study of blood T cell repertoires in COVID-19. The protocol was immunoSEQ multiplex PCR, while the TCRdb copy is restricted to in-frame clones and leaves out a portion. Here the sample spans fewer than 350,000 clones, about 86% being singletons. V lost 0 bases to trimming and J lost 5 bases; unmatched junction nucleotides: 6. CDR3 length equals 15 residues. Germline loops: CDR1 LNHNV, CDR2 YYDKDF (reference sequence). The receptor's source is a woman in her 30s who had recovered from COVID-19. The chain has TRBV15 and TRBJ2-5; 7 bases agree with TRBD2. Sequencing was performed on peripheral blood. CDR3 nucleotides: TGTGCCACCAGCAGAGAGGGCGGGAGATGGGAGACCCAGTACTTC. Translated: CATSREGGRWETQYF. Based on the CDR3 plus reference TRBV15 and TRBJ2-5, the full variable domain is DAMVIQNPRYQVTQFGKPVTLSCSQTLNHNVMYWYQQKSSQAPKLLFHYYDKDFNNEADTPDNFQSRRPNTSFCFLDIRSPGLGDTAMYLCATSREGGRWETQYFGPGTRLLVL.